Listed below are T cell receptor beta chains from one sample, sequenced in a study of blood T cell repertoires in COVID-19. Assay used: immunoSEQ multiplex PCR; TCRdb lists only in-frame clones, some missing. The sample holds about 71,000 clones, roughly 76% seen once. Sequencing was performed on peripheral blood. These receptors were taken from a woman aged 80 or over with active or convalescent COVID-19. Each CDR3 is given with its conserved first and last residue. The D gene is left open where the match is weak. Size tells how often a clone was seen (once, few, many) or the class of an expanded clone, and some rows leave it out.

TRBJ2-3 | TRBV5-1 | . | . | CASSLTGSDTQYF | TGCGCCAGCAGCTTGACGGGGTCAGATACGCAGTATTTT
TRBJ1-1 | TRBV7-3 | . | TRBD1 | CASRPTGGRTEAFF | TGTGCCAGCAGGCCAACAGGGGGTAGGACTGAAGCTTTCTTT
TRBJ2-1 | TRBV12-3/TRBV12-4 | . | . | CASTESRDEQFF | TGTGCCAGCACCGAATCTAGAGATGAGCAGTTCTTC
TRBJ1-1 | TRBV28 | . | TRBD1 | CASSPLGTAKNTEAFF | TGTGCCAGCAGTCCCTTGGGGACAGCTAAGAACACTGAAGCTTTCTTT
TRBJ2-3 | TRBV9 | . | . | CASSVGGLPDTQYF | TGTGCCAGCAGCGTAGGGGGCCTGCCAGATACGCAGTATTTT
TRBJ1-1 | TRBV5-1 | . | . | CASSSEGGDTEAFF | TGCGCCAGCAGCTCGGAGGGAGGAGACACTGAAGCTTTCTTT
TRBJ1-6 | TRBV9 | few | TRBD1 | CASSLGQAVSYNSPLHF | TGTGCCAGCAGCCTAGGACAGGCCGTCTCCTATAATTCACCCCTCCACTTT
TRBJ2-7 | TRBV11-2 | . | TRBD1 | CASSFDRGGYEQYF | TGTGCCAGCAGCTTTGACAGGGGTGGGTACGAGCAGTACTTC
TRBJ2-3 | TRBV7-9 | . | TRBD1 | CASSSRGTGKGTDTQYF | TGTGCCAGCAGCTCCCGGGGGACAGGGAAAGGGACAGATACGCAGTATTTT
TRBJ1-1 | TRBV19 | many | . | CASSSRQKVNTEAFF | TGTGCCAGTAGTTCTCGACAGAAAGTCAACACTGAAGCTTTCTTT
TRBJ1-1 | TRBV3-1/TRBV3-2 | . | . | CASSQGFAAAAFF | TGTGCCAGCAGCCAAGGTTTTGCTGCGGCAGCTTTCTTT
TRBJ2-7 | TRBV2 | . | . | CASSEALQQGWYF | TGTGCCAGCAGTGAAGCGCTTCAACAGGGTTGGTACTTC
TRBJ1-1 | TRBV11-3 | . | . | CASSLENEGRAFF | TGTGCCAGCAGCTTAGAGAATGAAGGGAGAGCTTTCTTT
TRBJ2-3 | TRBV6-6 | . | TRBD2 | CASSSRLAGALDTQYF | TGTGCCAGCAGTTCCCGACTAGCGGGGGCCTTAGATACGCAGTATTTT
TRBJ1-2 | TRBV5-1 | . | . | CASSSTALNYGYTF | TGCGCCAGCAGCTCGACAGCGCTTAACTATGGCTACACCTTC
TRBJ1-1 | TRBV7-2 | . | TRBD1 | CASSTSTGVYTEAFF | TGTGCCAGCAGCACCTCGACAGGGGTCTACACTGAAGCTTTCTTT
TRBJ1-4 | TRBV13 | . | TRBD1 | CASSLDRGRDEKLFF | TGTGCCAGCAGCCTGGACAGGGGCCGAGATGAAAAACTGTTTTTT
TRBJ1-5 | TRBV28 | . | . | CASSRLGNQPQHF | TGTGCCAGCAGCCGGTTGGGCAATCAGCCCCAGCATTTT
TRBJ1-4 | TRBV7-2 | . | . | CASSLDYLNEKLFF | TGTGCCAGCAGCCTCGACTATCTTAATGAAAAACTGTTTTTT
TRBJ2-3 | TRBV28 | . | TRBD2 | CASSFGEAGGLNTQYF | TGTGCCAGCAGCTTCGGGGAGGCGGGGGGGCTGAATACGCAGTATTTT
TRBJ2-3 | TRBV7-2 | . | TRBD2 | CASSLGIAGSTDTQYF | TGTGCCAGCAGCTTAGGGATAGCGGGGAGCACAGATACGCAGTATTTT
TRBJ1-4 | TRBV11-2 | few | . | CASSSLEGATNEKLFF | TGTGCCAGCAGCTCGCTAGAGGGAGCAACTAATGAAAAACTGTTTTTT
TRBJ2-5 | TRBV20-1 | . | TRBD2 | CSASPSGGPGQETQYF | TGCAGTGCTAGTCCTAGCGGGGGGCCGGGGCAAGAGACCCAGTACTTC
TRBJ1-1 | TRBV18 | few | TRBD1 | CASSLWTGGEDPFEAFF | TGTGCCAGCTCACTTTGGACAGGGGGCGAGGACCCGTTTGAAGCTTTCTTT
TRBJ1-2 | TRBV12-5 | . | TRBD1 | CASGLVRDSNLNYGYTF | TGTGCTAGTGGTTTGGTAAGGGACAGCAATTTAAACTATGGCTACACCTTC
TRBJ2-6 | TRBV10-1 | . | . | CANATARHTGANVLTF | TGCGCCAACGCGACAGCCAGACACACTGGGGCCAACGTCCTGACTTTC
TRBJ1-2 | TRBV28 | . | TRBD1 | CASSSTGDPNYGYTF | TGTGCCAGCAGTTCGACAGGGGATCCCAACTATGGCTACACCTTC
TRBJ1-1 | TRBV10-2 | . | . | CASRPGGARLNTEAFF | TGCGCCAGCAGACCCGGCGGGGCTCGACTGAACACTGAAGCTTTCTTT
TRBJ1-2 | TRBV19 | . | TRBD1 | CASSPGQGFSYGYTF | TGTGCCAGTAGTCCCGGACAGGGCTTTAGCTATGGCTACACCTTC
TRBJ1-5 | TRBV29-1 | many | . | CSVQAGANQPQHF | TGCAGCGTCCAAGCGGGGGCCAATCAGCCCCAGCATTTT
TRBJ1-1 | TRBV27 | . | . | CASRTGGAEAFF | TGTGCCAGCAGGACGGGGGGTGCTGAAGCTTTCTTT
TRBJ2-2 | TRBV11-2 | . | . | CASSRDSLQNTGELFF | TGTGCCAGCAGCAGAGATTCACTCCAGAACACCGGGGAGCTGTTTTTT
TRBJ2-7 | TRBV27 | . | TRBD1 | CASSPDRGLTEQYF | TGTGCCAGCAGTCCGGACAGGGGTCTGACGGAGCAGTACTTC
TRBJ2-5 | TRBV9 | . | . | CASSVALQETQYF | TGTGCCAGCAGCGTAGCCTTACAAGAGACCCAGTACTTC
TRBJ1-2 | TRBV7-9 | . | TRBD1 | CASSSGTGALLYGYTF | TGTGCCAGCAGCTCCGGGACAGGCGCACTATTGTATGGCTACACCTTC
TRBJ1-2 | TRBV9 | few | TRBD1 | CASSQSTGKGNYGYTF | TGTGCCAGCAGCCAGTCGACAGGGAAGGGCAACTATGGCTACACCTTC
TRBJ2-1 | TRBV30 | once | . | CAWSPKLSGHYNEQFF | TGTGCCTGGAGTCCGAAGCTCAGCGGCCACTACAATGAGCAGTTCTTC
TRBJ1-4 | TRBV7-2 | many | TRBD1 | CASSWGQRNEKLFF | TGTGCCAGCAGCTGGGGACAGAGAAATGAAAAACTGTTTTTT
TRBJ1-6 | TRBV6-1 | . | . | CASSYRLGNSPLHF | TGTGCCAGCTCCTACAGGCTGGGTAATTCACCCCTCCACTTT
TRBJ1-6 | TRBV9 | . | . | CASSKGGSDSPLHF | TGTGCCAGCAGCAAAGGGGGATCGGACTCACCCCTCCACTTT
TRBJ1-6 | TRBV5-6 | . | TRBD1 | CASSLTGRYSPLHF | TGTGCCAGCAGCCTGACAGGGCGATATTCACCCCTCCACTTT
TRBJ1-1 | TRBV5-1 | . | TRBD1 | CASGSRGQNTEAFF | TGCGCCAGCGGATCTAGGGGGCAGAACACTGAAGCTTTCTTT
TRBJ2-2 | TRBV5-1 | . | . | CASGGAGTGELFF | TGCGCCAGCGGAGGGGCGGGCACCGGGGAGCTGTTTTTT
TRBJ2-1 | TRBV6-2/TRBV6-3 | . | TRBD2 | CASSYDRGGEQFF | TGTGCCAGCAGTTACGACCGCGGGGGTGAGCAGTTCTTC
TRBJ2-5 | TRBV30 | . | . | CAWSTPLGFGETQYF | TGTGCCTGGAGTACCCCACTAGGATTCGGAGAGACCCAGTACTTC
TRBJ1-1 | TRBV18 | few | . | CASSPQGSMNTEAFF | TGTGCCAGCTCACCTCAGGGGAGCATGAACACTGAAGCTTTCTTT
TRBJ1-2 | TRBV19 | . | . | CASSISEGHRPNYGYTF | TGTGCCAGTAGTATAAGTGAGGGACACCGGCCCAACTATGGCTACACCTTC
TRBJ1-4 | TRBV6-7 | . | . | CASMGHKTLF | TGTGCCAGCATGGGACATAAGACGCTTTTT
TRBJ1-2 | TRBV29-1 | . | TRBD1 | CSVGTGVDGYTF | TGCAGCGTCGGGACAGGGGTTGATGGCTACACCTTC
TRBJ2-5 | TRBV18 | . | . | CASSKRDLQETQYF | TGTGCCAGCTCAAAACGCGACTTGCAAGAGACCCAGTACTTC
TRBJ1-1 | TRBV28 | . | . | CASSFSNTEAFF | TGTGCCAGCAGTTTCTCGAACACTGAAGCTTTCTTT
TRBJ1-1 | TRBV30 | . | TRBD1 | CAWGDSQFTEAFF | TGTGCCTGGGGGGACAGCCAGTTCACTGAAGCTTTCTTT
TRBJ2-1 | TRBV5-1 | . | TRBD2 | CASSLAGANNEQFF | TGCGCCAGCAGCTTAGCGGGGGCCAACAATGAGCAGTTCTTC
TRBJ1-2 | TRBV7-2 | once | . | CASSQFRGGYGYTF | TGTGCCAGCAGCCAGTTCCGGGGGGGATATGGCTACACCTTC
TRBJ2-7 | TRBV6-5 | few | TRBD1 | CASSSDRGTSYEQYF | TGTGCCAGCAGTTCCGACAGGGGCACCTCCTACGAGCAGTACTTC
TRBJ2-1 | TRBV4-3 | . | . | CASSQDQSRGRNHEQFF | TGCGCCAGCAGCCAAGATCAGTCCCGGGGGAGGAACCATGAGCAGTTCTTC
TRBJ1-2 | TRBV25-1 | few | TRBD1 | CASGTGDLIYGYTF | TGTGCCAGCGGGACAGGTGACTTAATTTATGGCTACACCTTC